Listed below are T cell receptor beta chains from one sample, sequenced in a study of spatial heterogeneity in lung cancer. TCRdb redid the calling of the 5' RACE reads with MiXCR, one entry per CDR3 protein. The profile shows tens of thousands of distinct CDR3 sequences, approximately 8.5% of them singletons. The sequencing used PBMCs, collected at surgery. The receptors here all came from a male donor with early-stage non-small cell lung cancer. Each CDR3 is given with its conserved first and last residue. The D gene is left open where the match is weak. Clone size is stated in some rows and not others, as once, few, many or a class when expanded.

V gene	J gene	clone size	D gene	CDR3 DNA	CDR3 protein
TRBV7-2	TRBJ2-7	many	TRBD2	TGTGCCAGCAGCCCCGGGACTAGCGCCTACGAGCAGTACTTC	CASSPGTSAYEQYF
TRBV29-1	TRBJ2-3	many	-	TGCAGCGTTAAGACAGGAGGACTCACAGATACGCAGTATTTT	CSVKTGGLTDTQYF
TRBV20-1	TRBJ1-1	few	-	TGCAGTGCTAACGATGACCCCGGCACTGAAGCTTTCTTT	CSANDDPGTEAFF
TRBV11-1	TRBJ1-2	many	-	TGTGCCAGCAGCTTTTCCCCGAACACTAACTATGGCTACACCTTC	CASSFSPNTNYGYTF
TRBV28	TRBJ2-4	few	-	TGTGCCAGCAGTCCTTCGCGGTTAGCCAAAAACATTCAGTACTTC	CASSPSRLAKNIQYF
TRBV19	TRBJ1-5	-	TRBD1	TGTGCCAGTAGTATCAGACAGGGGAGCAATCAGCCCCAGCATTTT	CASSIRQGSNQPQHF
TRBV2	TRBJ2-2	few	-	TGTGCCAGCAGTGACACCTGGAACACCGGGGAGCTGTTTTTT	CASSDTWNTGELFF
TRBV20-1	TRBJ2-1	many	-	TGCAGTGCCTACGGAAACTACAATGAGCAGTTCTTC	CSAYGNYNEQFF
TRBV20-1	TRBJ1-4	few	-	TGCAGTGCTAGAGTAAAGGGACACACCACCCCTTTT	CSARVKGHTTPF
TRBV6-2/TRBV6-3	TRBJ2-7	many	TRBD1	TGTGCCAGCAGTTACTCCACAAAGGGACAGGGCTACGAGCAGTACTTC	CASSYSTKGQGYEQYF
TRBV28	TRBJ2-7	few	-	TGTGCCAGCAGCAAAACCGGGACACTAAGCTCCTACGAGCAGTACTTC	CASSKTGTLSSYEQYF
TRBV6-6	TRBJ1-5	few	TRBD1	TGTGCCAGCAGTTCCGACAGGGGTAGCAATCAGCCCCAGCATTTT	CASSSDRGSNQPQHF
TRBV10-3	TRBJ2-1	few	-	TGTGCCATCAGTGAGTGGGACAATGAGCAGTTCTTC	CAISEWDNEQFF
TRBV2	TRBJ2-7	-	TRBD2	TGTGCCAGCAGTACTAGCGGGCCCACCACCTACGAGCAGTACTTC	CASSTSGPTTYEQYF
TRBV24-1	TRBJ2-2	-	-	TGTGCCACCAGTGATTCGGGGCCACCGAACACCGGGGAGCTGTTTTTT	CATSDSGPPNTGELFF
TRBV11-1	TRBJ1-2	many	-	TGTGCCAGCAGCTTAAGGAACACCCGAGGCTACACCTTC	CASSLRNTRGYTF
TRBV3-1	TRBJ1-1	many	TRBD1	TGTGCCAGCAGCCAAGATCAGCTTGGCCAGGGGGACACTGAAGCTTTCTTT	CASSQDQLGQGDTEAFF
TRBV7-9	TRBJ2-1	many	TRBD2	TGTGCCAGCAGCTTATGGGGGACTAGCGGGAAAGGCAATGAGCAGTTCTTC	CASSLWGTSGKGNEQFF
TRBV5-1	TRBJ2-5	many	TRBD2	TGCGCCAGCACCTACGGGACTAACGAAGAGACCCAGTACTTC	CASTYGTNEETQYF
TRBV28	TRBJ2-7	medium-sized	-	TGTGCCAGCAGTTTATCCCGGCGGGTCAGCTCCTACGAGCAGTACTTC	CASSLSRRVSSYEQYF
TRBV2	TRBJ2-7	-	-	TGTGCCAGCATATACGGCCCAGCCCTGAGTTCCTACGAGCAGTACTTC	CASIYGPALSSYEQYF
TRBV4-2	TRBJ1-5	few	TRBD1	TGTGCCAGCAGTAAAACAGACAGGGCTACTAATCAGCCCCAGCATTTT	CASSKTDRATNQPQHF
TRBV10-3	TRBJ2-1	many	-	TGTGCCATCAGTTCTACAGGGTTAAATGAGCAGTTCTTC	CAISSTGLNEQFF
TRBV10-1	TRBJ1-5	many	-	TGCGCCAGCCAAGAGGGGCCATTTCAGCCCCAGCATTTT	CASQEGPFQPQHF
TRBV2	TRBJ2-3	-	TRBD2	TGTGCCAGCAGTGATAGTAGCGGGGGACTATACACAAGAGTCACAGATACGCAGTATTTT	CASSDSSGGLYTRVTDTQYF
TRBV4-3	TRBJ1-2	many	-	TGCGCCAGCAGCCAAGAAGCTGGCAGAAACTATGGCTACACCTTC	CASSQEAGRNYGYTF
TRBV7-2	TRBJ2-4	many	-	TGTGCCAGCAGCTCCGGACTCCTTCAGTACTTC	CASSSGLLQYF
TRBV6-1	TRBJ1-5	many	-	TGTGCCAGCAGTGAAGGTCATGGCCTCAATCAGCCCCAGCATTTT	CASSEGHGLNQPQHF
TRBV23-1	TRBJ2-2	-	TRBD1	TGCGCCAGCAGCCTGGGACAGGGGGCTGGTAGCGGGAGGAGTAACGGGGAGCTGTTTTTT	CASSLGQGAGSGRSNGELFF
TRBV10-3	TRBJ1-1	many	TRBD1	TGTGCCATCAGTGATAGAGACAGGGGAATCACTGAAGCTTTCTTT	CAISDRDRGITEAFF
TRBV4-1	TRBJ2-3	-	-	TGCGCCAGCAGCCAAGATCCGTCCGGGAGCGATCGAAACACAGATACGCAGTATTTT	CASSQDPSGSDRNTDTQYF
TRBV11-2	TRBJ2-1	many	-	TGTGCCAGCAGCCCTGGACACGGAGGGGTTGAGCAGTTCTTC	CASSPGHGGVEQFF
TRBV5-8	TRBJ1-2	-	TRBD1	TGTGCCAGCAGCTTGACAGGGGGAATTTGGGGCTACACCTTC	CASSLTGGIWGYTF
TRBV6-2/TRBV6-3	TRBJ2-7	-	TRBD2	TGTGCCAGCAGTTACCTACGGGAGGGCCTCAAGCAGTACTTC	CASSYLREGLKQYF
TRBV7-7	TRBJ2-2	few	-	TGTGCCAGCAGCTGGGGGGGCCCCAACACCGGGGAGCTGTTTTTT	CASSWGGPNTGELFF
TRBV7-3	TRBJ2-1	many	-	TGTGCCAGCAGCTTAAGCGGCGGGAATGAGCAGTTCTTC	CASSLSGGNEQFF
TRBV7-2	TRBJ1-1	many	-	TGTGCCAGCAGCTTATTTTCGGGGGGCACTGAAGCTTTCTTT	CASSLFSGGTEAFF
TRBV7-2	TRBJ2-3	few	TRBD1	TGTGCCAGCAGCACCCGGACAGGGGGCACAGATACGCAGTATTTT	CASSTRTGGTDTQYF
TRBV6-2/TRBV6-3	TRBJ1-1	many	-	TGTGCCAGCAGTTACATGGCCCCCCCTATGGGGAACACTGAAGCTTTCTTT	CASSYMAPPMGNTEAFF
TRBV2	TRBJ2-3	-	TRBD2	TGTGCCAGCATCTTCCTAGCGGCCGCTAGCACAGATACGCAGTATTTT	CASIFLAAASTDTQYF
TRBV11-2	TRBJ2-2	-	TRBD1	TGTGCCAGCAGCCGACAGGGGGGACCCGGGGAGCTGTTTTTT	CASSRQGGPGELFF
TRBV7-9	TRBJ2-7	-	-	TGTGCCAGCAGCTTAGGAGAGGGGGGCCTCGAGCAGTACTTC	CASSLGEGGLEQYF